This TCR beta chain comes out of a study of T cell responses to AZD1222 COVID-19 vaccine. Study-wide context: Both about-4-week and about-12-week second-dose recipients were combined.

As regards this clone: Its antigen is not known.

The table came from immunoSEQ multiplex PCR; TCRdb's copy has only in-frame clones and leaves some out. The top ten clones hold 20% to 25% of a sample with 80,000 to 95,000 clones, about 78% of them seen once. The study, taken as a whole, reports: Clonal diversity was possibly underestimated; the donors were predominantly white British and more often female. Close to half of all spike-specific TCRs reportedly target regions of the variants that are unmutated.

From germline, CDR1 is SQVTM and CDR2 ANQGSEA. This CDR3 has 12 amino acids. This material consisted of peripheral blood, taken on day 0 of AZD1222 vaccination. The chain carries TRBV29-1 and TRBJ1-3; D is unclear. This TCR derives from an adult in good health. The CDR3 region is CSVESGGNTIYF. The CDR3 DNA follows: TGCAGTGTCGAGTCGGGGGGAAACACCATATATTTT. Combining the CDR3 with reference TRBV29-1 and TRBJ1-3 gives the whole variable domain SAVISQKPSRDICQRGTSLTIQCQVDSQVTMMFWYRQQPGQSLTLIATANQGSEATYESGFVIDKFPISRPNLTFSTLTVSNMSPEDSSIYLCSVESGGNTIYFGEGSWLTVV.